This TCR beta chain was identified in a study of beta chain features in type 1 diabetes. Whole-study findings and limits: Across patients, naive, central memory and Treg TCRB repertoires exhibited apparently greater similarity than was observed across healthy donors. Moderate but significant shortening of TCRB CDR3s was recorded in all four CD4+ subsets from Type 1 diabetes patients.

This CDR3 comprises 12 residues. Germline V CDR1 and CDR2: GTSNPN, SVGIG (reference sequence). V lost 2 bases to trimming and J lost 6 bases, with 10 bases between them. The whole isolated RNA underwent reverse transcription, so sequencing captured expressed TCRB transcripts. This table comes from immunoSEQ multiplex PCR, and its TCRdb copy is limited to in-frame clones, with some not included. This table has approximately 730,000 clones, 13% appearing once. A word on this clone: Its antigen is as yet unknown.

This chain uses TRBV30 with TRBJ1-1, with no clear D. Sequenced input: naive CD4+ T cells from blood. This clonotype was sampled from a young man with type 1 diabetes. The CDR3 region is CAWSPSLSEAFF. CDR3 bases: TGTGCCTGGAGTCCGTCTTTGTCTGAAGCTTTCTTT.